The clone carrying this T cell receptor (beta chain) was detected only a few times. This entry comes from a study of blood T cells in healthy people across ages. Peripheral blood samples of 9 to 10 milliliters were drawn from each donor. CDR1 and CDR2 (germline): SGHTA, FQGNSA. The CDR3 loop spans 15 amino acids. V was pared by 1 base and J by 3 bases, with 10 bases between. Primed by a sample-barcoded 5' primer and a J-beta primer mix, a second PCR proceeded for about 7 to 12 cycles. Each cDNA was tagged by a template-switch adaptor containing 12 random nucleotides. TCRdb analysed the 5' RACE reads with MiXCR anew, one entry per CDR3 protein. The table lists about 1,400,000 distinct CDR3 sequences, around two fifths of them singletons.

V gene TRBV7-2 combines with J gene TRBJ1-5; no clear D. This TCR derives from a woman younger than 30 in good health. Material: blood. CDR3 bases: TGTGCCAGCAGCTTAGATAGGACCCCCAATCAGCCCCAGCATTTT. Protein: CASSLDRTPNQPQHF.